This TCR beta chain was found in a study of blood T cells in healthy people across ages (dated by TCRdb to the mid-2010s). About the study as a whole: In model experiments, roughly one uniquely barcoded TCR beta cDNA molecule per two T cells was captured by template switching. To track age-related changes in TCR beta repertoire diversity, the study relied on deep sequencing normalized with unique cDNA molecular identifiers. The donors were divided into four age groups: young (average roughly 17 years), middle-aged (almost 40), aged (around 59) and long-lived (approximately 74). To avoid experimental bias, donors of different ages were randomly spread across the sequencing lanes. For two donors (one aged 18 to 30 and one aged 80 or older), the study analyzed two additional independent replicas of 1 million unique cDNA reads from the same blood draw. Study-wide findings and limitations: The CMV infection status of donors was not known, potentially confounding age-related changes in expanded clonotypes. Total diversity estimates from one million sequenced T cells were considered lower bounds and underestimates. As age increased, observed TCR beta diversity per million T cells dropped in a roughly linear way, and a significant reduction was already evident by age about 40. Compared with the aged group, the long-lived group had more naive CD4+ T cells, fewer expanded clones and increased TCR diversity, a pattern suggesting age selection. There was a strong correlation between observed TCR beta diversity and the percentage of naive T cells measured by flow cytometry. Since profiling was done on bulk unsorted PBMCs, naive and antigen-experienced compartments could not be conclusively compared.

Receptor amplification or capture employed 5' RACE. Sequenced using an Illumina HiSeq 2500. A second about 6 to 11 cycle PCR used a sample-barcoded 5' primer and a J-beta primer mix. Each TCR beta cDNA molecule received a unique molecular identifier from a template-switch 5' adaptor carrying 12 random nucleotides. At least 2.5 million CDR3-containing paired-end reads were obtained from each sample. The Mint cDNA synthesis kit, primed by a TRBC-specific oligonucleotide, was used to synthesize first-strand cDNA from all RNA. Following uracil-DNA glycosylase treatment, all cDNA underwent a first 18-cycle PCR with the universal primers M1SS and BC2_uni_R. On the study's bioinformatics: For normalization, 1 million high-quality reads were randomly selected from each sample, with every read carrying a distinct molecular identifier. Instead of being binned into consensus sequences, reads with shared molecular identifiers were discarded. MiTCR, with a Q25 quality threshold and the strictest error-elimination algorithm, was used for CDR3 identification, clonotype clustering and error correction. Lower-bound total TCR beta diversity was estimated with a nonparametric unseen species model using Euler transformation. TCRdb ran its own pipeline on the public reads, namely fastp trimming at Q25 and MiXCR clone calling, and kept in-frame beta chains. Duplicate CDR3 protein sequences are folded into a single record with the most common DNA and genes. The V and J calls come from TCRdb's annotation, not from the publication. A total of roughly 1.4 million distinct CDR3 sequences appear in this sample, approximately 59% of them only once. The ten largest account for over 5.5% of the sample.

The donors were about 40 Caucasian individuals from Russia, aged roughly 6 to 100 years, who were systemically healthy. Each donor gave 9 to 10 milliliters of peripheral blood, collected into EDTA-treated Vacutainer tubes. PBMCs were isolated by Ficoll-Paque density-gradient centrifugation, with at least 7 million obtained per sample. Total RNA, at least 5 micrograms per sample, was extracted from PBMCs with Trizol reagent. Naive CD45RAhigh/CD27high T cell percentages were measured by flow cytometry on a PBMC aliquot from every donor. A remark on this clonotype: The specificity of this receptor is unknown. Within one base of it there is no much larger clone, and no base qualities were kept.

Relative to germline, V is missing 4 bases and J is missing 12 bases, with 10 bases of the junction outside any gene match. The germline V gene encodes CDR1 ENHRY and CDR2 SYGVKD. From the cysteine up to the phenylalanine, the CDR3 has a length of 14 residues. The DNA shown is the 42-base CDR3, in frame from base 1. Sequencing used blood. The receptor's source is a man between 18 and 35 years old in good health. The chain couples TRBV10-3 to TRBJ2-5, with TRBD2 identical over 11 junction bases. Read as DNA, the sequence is TGTGCCATCAGTGGGGGCTTACTAGCGGGAGACGAGTACTTC. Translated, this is CAISGGLLAGDEYF.